The 26 T cell receptor beta chains presented below share a single source sample, sequenced in a study of identical twins. TCRdb used MiXCR to reprocess the 5' RACE reads, holding one entry per CDR3 protein. The sample consists of around 680,000 distinct CDR3 sequences, over 8.5% of them appearing once. The sample was also reused in another study, on yellow fever vaccine responses in identical twins.

Sequencing input: PBMCs. These receptors came from a woman aged 18-30 years in good health.

This clonotype was seen repeatedly, ten times or more. The J gene is TRBJ1-1, the V gene TRBV6-2 or TRBV6-3, with D perhaps TRBD1 (5 bases). The germline V and J ends were trimmed by 3 bases and 0 bases, with 8 bases remaining between them. There are 14 residues in the CDR3. The germline V gene has CDR1 MNHEY and CDR2 SVGEGT. Here the CDR3 DNA reads TGTGCCAGCAGTTATGACAGAATGAACACTGAAGCTTTCTTT. Protein: CASSYDRMNTEAFF.

V and J are TRBV4-3 and TRBJ2-1, with 10 nucleotides matching TRBD2. The CDR3 consists of 16 residues. V shed 5 bases and J 6 bases; nucleotides not matched to a gene: 10. The germline V gene encodes CDR1 LGHNA and CDR2 YSLEER. In nucleotides, the CDR3 is TGCGCCAGCAGCTACATAGCGGGAGGCCTAGTCAATGAGCAGTTCTTC. Translating it yields CASSYIAGGLVNEQFF.

This clonotype has a handful of counts. The V gene is TRBV6-1, the J gene TRBJ1-3, with no clear D. V lost 6 bases and J lost 0, with 9 bases in between. Germline V gene lookup returns CDR1 MNHNS and CDR2 SASEGT. The CDR3 is 14 amino acids. CDR3 DNA sequence: TGTGCCAGCAGGGGCTTTGACTCTGGAAACACCATATATTTT. It yields the protein CASRGFDSGNTIYF.

V and J are TRBV24-1 and TRBJ2-2; 8 positions agree with TRBD1. With V trimmed by 0 bases and J by 7 bases, 21 bases remained unmatched. CDR3 length: 21 amino acids. CDR1 is KGHDR and CDR2 is SFDVKD in the germline V gene. The CDR3 nucleotides are TGTGCCACCAGTGATTTGAGGGCCGGTGAATACGGGACAGGAGTTGGCGGGGAGCTGTTTTTT. Its protein product is CATSDLRAGEYGTGVGGELFF.

This clonotype showed up just a few times. The chain joins TRBV5-1 to TRBJ2-2, with 9 bases fitting TRBD1. The CDR3 sequence is 16 residues long. The V gene end was trimmed by 4 bases and the J gene end by 1 base; junction bases not matched to a gene: 5. Germline V gene sequence: CDR1 SGHRS, CDR2 YFSETQ. CDR3 region: CASSAVGQGNTGELFF. The CDR3, as DNA: TGCGCCAGCAGCGCAGTGGGACAGGGGAACACCGGGGAGCTGTTTTTT.

The sample holds a few counts of this clonotype. V is TRBV3-1 and J is TRBJ2-2; possibly TRBD2 for D (5 bases). Per germline, CDR1 LGHDT and CDR2 YNNKEL (reference sequence). V was trimmed by 5 bases and J by 6 bases, leaving 13 bases between them. The CDR3 is 14 residues long. This CDR3 reads CASSMRELPGELFF. CDR3 in DNA: TGTGCCAGCAGCATGAGGGAGCTTCCCGGGGAGCTGTTTTTT.

The chain carries TRBV12-3 or TRBV12-4 and TRBJ2-1, with 7 bases fitting TRBD2. The V segment lost 5 bases and the J segment 3 bases; nucleotides outside the gene matches: 7. CDR3 length: 15 amino acids. This CDR3 reads CASSKRDTGYNEQFF. CDR3 nucleotides: TGTGCCAGCAGTAAGCGGGATACCGGCTACAATGAGCAGTTCTTC.

This clonotype was found many times. The chain couples TRBV20-1 to TRBJ2-7; TRBD2 agrees at 8 bases. Trimming cost V 5 bases and J 7 bases; bases outside gene matches: 7. The germline gives CDR1 DFQATT, CDR2 SNEGSKA (reference sequence). The CDR3 spans 12 residues. The CDR3 bases are TGCAGTGCTGTAAGCGGGAGTTCTGAGCAGTACTTC. This encodes CSAVSGSSEQYF.

This rearrangement joins TRBV2 to TRBJ1-5, with D uncertain. V dropped 1 base and J dropped 7 bases, with 5 bases sitting between them. The germline CDR1 and CDR2 sequences are SNHLY and FYNNEI. The CDR3 is made up of 12 amino acids. The CDR3 nucleotides read TGTGCCAGCAGTGAAGATCACCAGCCCCAGCATTTT. It yields the protein CASSEDHQPQHF.

This clonotype occurred many times. The V call is TRBV24-1, the J call TRBJ2-3; 8 positions agree with TRBD2. Germline trimming cut 5 bases from V and 1 base from J; bases unmatched to any gene: 4. Germline loops: CDR1 KGHDR, CDR2 SFDVKD. CDR3 length equals 15 residues. CDR3 sequence: CATSAPGRGTDTQYF. DNA for the CDR3: TGTGCCACCAGTGCTCCCGGGAGGGGCACAGATACGCAGTATTTT.

The table lists this clonotype with a few counts. The chain has TRBV5-5 and TRBJ2-1; a possible D gene is TRBD2 (6 bases). Trimming took off 2 bases at V and 9 bases at J, with 15 bases between the two ends. The CDR3 consists of 14 residues. Per germline, CDR1 SGHKS and CDR2 YYEKEE (reference sequence). CDR3 DNA sequence: TGTGCCAGCAGCTTCCCGGGAGCTAGAAGTGAGCAGTTCTTC. Translation gives CASSFPGARSEQFF.

The chain links TRBV5-1 to TRBJ2-6; D gene unclear. CDR3 length equals 13 residues. Trimming shortened V by 9 bases and J by 4 bases, and 11 bases separated the two germline ends. Germline CDR1 and CDR2: SGHRS and YFSETQ. The CDR3 region is CATRASGANVLTF. The CDR3 DNA reads TGCGCCACTCGGGCTTCAGGGGCCAACGTCCTGACTTTC.

This clonotype appeared a few times. This chain links TRBV18 with TRBJ2-1; D not certain. The germline V and J ends were trimmed by 3 bases and 6 bases, with 9 bases remaining between them. The CDR3 extends over 13 amino acids. Per germline, CDR1 KGHSH and CDR2 LQKENI. For the CDR3, the DNA is TGTGCCAGCTCACCCCAAGATTCCAATGAGCAGTTCTTC. This translates into CASSPQDSNEQFF.

The V and J genes are TRBV20-1 and TRBJ2-1; 9 positions match TRBD1. V trimming: 0 bases; J trimming: 7 bases; junction bases outside the gene matches: 13. This CDR3 has 17 amino acids. Germline-derived CDR1 and CDR2 are DFQATT and SNEGSKA (reference sequence). CDR3 sequence: CSARDPGDRGSPNEQFF. The CDR3 nucleotides are TGCAGTGCTAGAGACCCCGGAGACAGGGGGTCACCGAATGAGCAGTTCTTC.

The table lists this clonotype with a few counts. The chain carries TRBV12-3 or TRBV12-4 and TRBJ1-4, with 7 bases identical to TRBD1. The CDR3 consists of 15 residues. Trimming took 4 bases from V and 4 from J; bases not matched to a gene: 6. The CDR3 protein is CASSSTGTVNEKLFF. DNA of the CDR3: TGTGCCAGCAGTTCAACCGGGACAGTTAATGAAAAACTGTTTTTT.

The sample holds many counts of this clonotype. The rearrangement uses TRBV28 and TRBJ2-7; the match to TRBD1 covers 8 bases. CDR1 and CDR2 from the germline V gene are MDHEN and SYDVKM. CDR3 length: 15 residues. After removal of 5 bases from V and 0 bases from J, the junction contained 6 bases not matched to a gene. Here the CDR3 DNA reads TGTGCCAGCAGTATTCGGACAGGGCTCTCCTACGAGCAGTACTTC. This codes for CASSIRTGLSYEQYF.

This clonotype has a count of ten or more. This chain joins TRBV4-2 and TRBJ2-1; 8 bases agree with TRBD2. Trimming cost V 1 base and J 2 bases; bases outside gene matches: 4. CDR3 length: 16 amino acids. Germline-derived CDR1 and CDR2 are LGHNA and YNFKEQ. CDR3 DNA sequence: TGTGCCAGCAGCCAAGTACGACTAGCGACCTACAATGAGCAGTTCTTC. This gives the protein CASSQVRLATYNEQFF.

This clonotype was observed many times. At one of its ends the junction is not consistent with the germline gene, which may arise from a read error. CDR3 amino acids: CSAGGVELF. The CDR3 DNA reads TGCAGTGCTGGCGGGGTAGAACTCTTC. The chain recombines TRBV20-1 with TRBJ2-1, with D possibly being TRBD2 (6 bases). CDR1 is DFQATT and CDR2 is SNEGSKA in the germline V gene (reference sequence). The CDR3 extends over 9 amino acids.

This clonotype was detected a few times. J is TRBJ1-2 and V is TRBV6-1; TRBD1 matches 11 bases. The CDR3 length is 13 residues. Germline loops: CDR1 MNHNS, CDR2 SASEGT. Germline trimming cut 5 bases from V and 6 bases from J; bases unmatched to any gene: 2. The CDR3 bases are TGTGCCAGCAGTCGGGACAGGGGGGATGGCTACACCTTC. Its protein product is CASSRDRGDGYTF.

This clonotype was detected a few times. The chain couples TRBV20-1 to TRBJ1-5, with unresolved D. Deletions cut 3 bases from V and 2 bases from J, with 8 bases between. The CDR3 runs to 13 residues. Germline assignment: CDR1 DFQATT and CDR2 SNEGSKA (reference sequence). The CDR3 DNA sequence: TGCAGTGCTAGGAGGGAGGGCAATCAGCCCCAGCATTTT. Translated, it gives CSARREGNQPQHF.

A few counts support this clonotype. CDR3 DNA: TGCAGCGCTCGAAAGGGTCCAGACACTGAAGCTTTCTTT. It yields the protein CSARKGPDTEAFF. V and J are TRBV29-1 and TRBJ1-1; D not certain. V was shortened by 7 bases and J by 3 bases, with 15 bases between the two germline ends. Germline assignment: CDR1 SQVTM and CDR2 ANQGSEA. The CDR3 runs 13 residues.

The chain combines TRBV4-3 with TRBJ2-7; 8 nucleotides align to TRBD2. The CDR3 consists of 16 residues. Germline V CDR1 and CDR2: LGHNA, YSLEER. V gave up 3 bases and J gave up 3 bases; unmatched junction bases: 10. The CDR3 DNA follows: TGCGCCAGCAGCCAGACGGGGGGGGCGCTTAGCTACGAGCAGTACTTC. Residues: CASSQTGGALSYEQYF.

The genes are TRBV2 and TRBJ2-2; D gene ambiguous. The CDR3 spans 12 residues. V was clipped by 4 bases and J by 5 bases, with 5 bases between them. The germline V gene has CDR1 SNHLY and CDR2 FYNNEI. CDR3 in DNA: TGTGCCAGCAGTGGGCCTACCGGGGAGCTGTTTTTT. Its translation: CASSGPTGELFF.

The gene calls are TRBV27 and TRBJ1-2; 9 bases map to TRBD1. Germline CDR1 is MNHEY and CDR2 is SMNVEV (reference sequence). The CDR3 is made up of 17 amino acids. The ends lost 6 bases at V and 1 base at J; junction bases unmatched: 12. The CDR3, as DNA: TGTGCCAGCAGAAAAACAGGGGGCGCATCCCTTAACTATGGCTACACCTTC. This translates into CASRKTGGASLNYGYTF.

The table lists this clonotype with a few counts. The rearrangement uses TRBV20-1 and TRBJ2-1; possibly TRBD2 for D (6 bases). Trimming took off 0 bases at V and 3 bases at J, with 15 bases between the two ends. Germline CDR1 and CDR2: DFQATT and SNEGSKA (reference sequence). This CDR3 region has 16 residues. The CDR3 spells CSARDLALAVYNEQFF. The CDR3 nucleotides are TGCAGTGCTAGAGATTTGGCCTTAGCGGTCTACAATGAGCAGTTCTTC.

This clonotype was found many times. The chain joins TRBV6-5 to TRBJ2-7; 9 positions match TRBD1. J was trimmed by 1 base and V by 4 bases; bases with no gene match: 2. The CDR3 sequence is 14 residues long. Looked up from germline, CDR1 is MNHEY and CDR2 is SVGAGI. The CDR3: CASSFGQGSYEQYF. The CDR3 region has the DNA TGTGCCAGCAGTTTTGGACAGGGGTCCTACGAGCAGTACTTC.